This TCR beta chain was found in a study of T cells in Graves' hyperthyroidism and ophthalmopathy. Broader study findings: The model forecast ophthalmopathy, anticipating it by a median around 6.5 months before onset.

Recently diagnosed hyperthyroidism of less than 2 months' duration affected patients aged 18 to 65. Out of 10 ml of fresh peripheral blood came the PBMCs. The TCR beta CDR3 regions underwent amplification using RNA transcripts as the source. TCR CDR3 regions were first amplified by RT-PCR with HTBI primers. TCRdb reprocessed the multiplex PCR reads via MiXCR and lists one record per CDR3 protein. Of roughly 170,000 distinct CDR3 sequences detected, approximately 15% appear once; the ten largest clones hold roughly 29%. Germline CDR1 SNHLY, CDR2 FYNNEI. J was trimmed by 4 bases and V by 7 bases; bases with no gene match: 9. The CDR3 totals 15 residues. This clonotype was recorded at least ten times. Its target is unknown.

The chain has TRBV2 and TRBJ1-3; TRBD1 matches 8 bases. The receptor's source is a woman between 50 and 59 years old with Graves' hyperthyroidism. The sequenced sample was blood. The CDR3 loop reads CASKERQGWGNTIYF. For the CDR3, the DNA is TGTGCCAGCAAAGAAAGACAGGGGTGGGGAAACACCATATATTTT.